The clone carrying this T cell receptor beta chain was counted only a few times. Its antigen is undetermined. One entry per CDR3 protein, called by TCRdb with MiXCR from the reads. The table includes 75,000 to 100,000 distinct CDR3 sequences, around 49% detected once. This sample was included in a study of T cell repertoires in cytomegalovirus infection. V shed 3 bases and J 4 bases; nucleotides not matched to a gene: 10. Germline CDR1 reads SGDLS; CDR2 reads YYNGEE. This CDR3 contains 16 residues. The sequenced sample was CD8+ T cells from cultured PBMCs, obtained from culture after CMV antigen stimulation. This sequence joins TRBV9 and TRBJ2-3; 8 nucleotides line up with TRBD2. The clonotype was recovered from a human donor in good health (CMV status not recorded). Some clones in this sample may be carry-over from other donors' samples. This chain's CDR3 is CASSAGGAVYADTQYF. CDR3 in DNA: TGTGCCAGCAGCGCCGGGGGGGCGGTGTATGCAGATACGCAGTATTTT.